This T cell receptor (beta chain) was found in a study of blood T cell repertoires in COVID-19. Across the study: Collection of acute and convalescent COVID-19 samples took place in the United States, Italy and Spain.

Source study methods: Amplified reference gene primers provided the basis for estimating nucleated cell counts. The method was immunoSEQ multiplex PCR; TCRdb's version includes in-frame clones alone and lacks a portion of them. The V and J calls and the clone size are those of that table, but D and trimming were determined from the DNA. The data show under 150,000 clones, 85% seen once. Sequenced sample: peripheral blood. This TCR came from a man older than 75 with acute or convalescent COVID-19.

CDR3 amino acids: CASSSWTGPSGSEAFF. In DNA form, the CDR3 reads TGTGCCAGCAGCTCCTGGACAGGTCCATCGGGGAGTGAAGCTTTCTTT. V usage is TRBV11-1 and J usage is TRBJ1-1, with 7 positions matching TRBD1. V shed 4 bases, J shed 7 bases, and the junction held 15 bases outside the gene matches. CDR1 and CDR2 from the germline V gene are SGHAT and FQDESV (reference sequence). The CDR3 is 16 amino acids.